This passage covers 4 T cell receptor beta chains from one sample sequenced in a study of CD8+CD57+ T cells in acquired aplastic anemia (dated by TCRdb to 2016 to 2019). The patients picked for sequencing were ones in whom flow cytometry had shown an expansion of CD8+CD57+ cells. TCRdb names Illumina HiSeq 2000 as the instrument used. Profiling of TCR beta VDJ combinations and CDR3 sequences used genomic DNA as the template. TCRdb trimmed the raw reads at Q25, called clones with MiXCR and kept productive beta chains. A single entry per CDR3 protein holds the most common genes and DNA from its merged rows. The sample table contains approximately 130,000 distinct CDR3 sequences; only one count was recorded for approximately 61% of them. 25% to 30% of the sample belongs to the ten largest clones. The sample consisted of sorted CD4+, CD8+, or CD8+CD57+ T cells (not recorded which) from PBMCs. Source of these receptors: a human donor with aplastic anemia.

The chain employs TRBV15 and TRBJ2-2; the D is unclear. The germline V gene encodes CDR1 LNHNV and CDR2 YYDKDF (reference sequence). V was pared by 1 base and J by 6 bases, with 9 bases between. The CDR3 loop spans 14 amino acids. CDR3 sequence: CATSRVTKPGELFF. The CDR3 DNA is TGTGCCACCAGCAGAGTAACTAAGCCCGGGGAGCTGTTTTTT.

This clonotype was seen a handful of times. The rearrangement joins TRBV10-3 to TRBJ1-6; 9 positions agree with TRBD1. The germline gives CDR1 ENHRY, CDR2 SYGVKD. Germline trimming cut 0 bases from V and 6 bases from J; bases unmatched to any gene: 6. The CDR3 length is 17 residues. The CDR3 region has the DNA TGTGCCATCAGTGAGTCGATACCGGGACAGGGTAATTCACCCCTCCACTTT. This translates into CAISESIPGQGNSPLHF.

This clonotype is a singleton in its sample. The rearrangement uses TRBV29-1 and TRBJ1-1; 8 bases line up with TRBD1. Germline values: CDR1 SQVTM, CDR2 ANQGSEA. The V gene end was trimmed by 7 bases and the J gene end by 1 base; junction bases not matched to a gene: 8. The CDR3 is 14 amino acids. The CDR3 nucleotides are TGCAGCGCCAGAACCGGGACAGGGAACACTGAAGCTTTCTTT. It translates to CSARTGTGNTEAFF.

As regards this clonotype: Relative to the germline gene, one junction end is altered; a read error may explain this. This chain uses TRBV11-1 with TRBJ2-3; 7 nucleotides match TRBD2. The CDR3 has 14 amino acids. Germline lookup yields CDR1 SGHAT and CDR2 FQDESV (reference sequence). In DNA form, the CDR3 reads TGTGCCAGCAGCTCTCGGGACTACACAGATGCGCAGTATTTT. Amino acids: CASSSRDYTDAQYF.